This entry lists 11 T cell receptor beta chains sequenced from one sample in a study of early stage breast cancer tumors. Method: immunoSEQ multiplex PCR; TCRdb's copy keeps in-frame clones and lacks some. The sample consists of 5,000 to 5,500 clones, roughly 70% of them appearing once. Input material: normal breast tissue next to the tumor. The receptors were gathered from a person between 60 and 70 years old with breast cancer.

The chain couples TRBV27 to TRBJ1-5; D not certain. Germline V gene data show CDR1 as MNHEY and CDR2 as SMNVEV (reference sequence). The CDR3 is 13 amino acids. The V gene lost 11 bases and the J gene lost 6 bases, with 17 bases spanning the gap. The CDR3 here is CASSASGIQPQHF. CDR3 bases: TGTGCCTCGTCAGCATCAGGTATTCAGCCCCAGCATTTT.

This chain joins TRBV20-1 and TRBJ1-4, with TRBD1 as a possible D gene (5 bases). Trimming pared 6 bases from V and 7 bases from J, leaving 9 bases between. CDR1 is DFQATT and CDR2 is SNEGSKA in the germline V gene (reference sequence). The CDR3 spans 11 residues. The CDR3 DNA follows: TGCAGTGCCTCCGACAGTGAAAAACTGTTTTTT. Residues: CSASDSEKLFF.

The genes are TRBV4-1 and TRBJ2-2; D is perhaps TRBD1 (6 bases). Trimming left V 3 bases short and J 4 bases short, with 15 bases between. CDR1 and CDR2 from the germline V gene are MGHRA and YSYEKL. The length of the CDR3 is 16 residues. The CDR3 spells CASSQALGGGTGELFF. DNA of the CDR3: TGCGCCAGCAGCCAGGCACTAGGGGGTGGCACCGGGGAGCTGTTTTTT.

The chain uses TRBV28 and TRBJ2-7; D not resolved. This CDR3 contains 13 residues. Per the germline V gene, CDR1 is MDHEN and CDR2 is SYDVKM. V lost 6 bases and J lost 3, with 12 bases in between. CDR3 sequence reads: CASRRPGLYEQYF. CDR3 DNA: TGTGCCAGCAGGCGACCGGGCCTCTACGAGCAGTACTTC.

The gene calls are TRBV5-5 and TRBJ1-5; maybe TRBD1 (5 bases). Trimming cost V 1 base and J 0 bases, with 11 bases left between them. From germline, CDR1 is SGHKS and CDR2 YYEKEE (reference sequence). The CDR3 length is 16 residues. CDR3 protein: CASSLQGGDSNQPQHF. The CDR3 nucleotides read TGTGCCAGCAGCTTGCAGGGCGGAGATAGCAATCAGCCCCAGCATTTT.

This chain uses TRBV7-8 with TRBJ2-1; maybe TRBD1 (5 bases). The CDR3 runs to 14 residues. The ends were cut back, 5 bases at V and 8 bases at J, with 16 bases in the middle. Germline V gene lookup returns CDR1 SGHVS and CDR2 FQNEAQ. CDR3 DNA sequence: TGTGCCAGCAGCACCCAGGGAAATTACTATGAGCAGTTCTTC. This sequence encodes CASSTQGNYYEQFF.

The chain uses TRBV29-1 and TRBJ1-3; D is possibly TRBD1 (5 bases). Germline V gene data show CDR1 as SQVTM and CDR2 as ANQGSEA. Trimming removed 4 bases at V and 2 bases at J, with 9 bases between. The CDR3 loop spans 13 amino acids. This CDR3 is CSVGTMTGNTIYF. DNA for the CDR3: TGCAGCGTTGGGACAATGACTGGAAACACCATATATTTT.

The chain uses TRBV15 and TRBJ1-1; D is undetermined. CDR1 is LNHNV and CDR2 is YYDKDF in the germline V gene (reference sequence). The V end lost 0 bases, the J end lost 1 base, and 6 bases lay between the germline ends. This CDR3 has 14 amino acids. The CDR3 DNA reads TGTGCCACCAGCAGAGAGTTTGGGAACACTGAAGCTTTCTTT. Its translation is CATSREFGNTEAFF. The full variable domain, its missing parts supplied by reference TRBV15 and TRBJ1-1, is DAMVIQNPRYQVTQFGKPVTLSCSQTLNHNVMYWYQQKSSQAPKLLFHYYDKDFNNEADTPDNFQSRRPNTSFCFLDIRSPGLGDTAMYLCATSREFGNTEAFFGQGTRLTVV.

The chain has TRBV6-5 and TRBJ2-1; D may be TRBD2 (5 bases). There are 15 residues in the CDR3. Trimming left V 7 bases short and J 0 bases short, with 13 bases between. Germline V gene data show CDR1 as MNHEY and CDR2 as SVGAGI. In DNA form, the CDR3 reads TGTGCCAGCACCCAGCGAGGGAGCTCCTACAATGAGCAGTTCTTC. Amino acid sequence: CASTQRGSSYNEQFF.

The sample holds one count of this clone. V is TRBV7-9 and J is TRBJ1-6; the match to TRBD1 covers 7 bases. The trim removed 2 bases at V and 4 bases at J, leaving 8 bases unmatched. CDR1 and CDR2 (germline): SEHNR, FQNEAQ (reference sequence). This CDR3 has 17 amino acids. The DNA of the CDR3 is TGTGCCAGCAGCTTAATGATAGGGGGCGCGTATAATTCACCCCTCCACTTT. As protein: CASSLMIGGAYNSPLHF. Together with reference TRBV7-9 and TRBJ1-6, the CDR3 gives the full variable domain: DTGVSQNPRHKITKRGQNVTFRCDPISEHNRLYWYRQTLGQGPEFLTYFQNEAQLEKSRLLSDRFSAERPKGSFSTLEIQRTEQGDSAMYLCASSLMIGGAYNSPLHFGNGTRLTVT.

V gene TRBV6-1 combines with J gene TRBJ2-7; D gene unclear. The V and J ends lost 1 base and 0 bases respectively, with 7 bases between them. This CDR3 has 14 residues. Germline CDR1 and CDR2: MNHNS and SASEGT. The CDR3: CASSEGPASYEQYF. CDR3 nucleotides: TGTGCCAGCAGTGAAGGACCGGCCTCCTACGAGCAGTACTTC.